Below are 26 T cell receptor beta chains sequenced from a single sample in a study of blood T cells in healthy people across ages. Alongside a J-beta primer mix, a sample-barcoded 5' primer served in a second PCR lasting roughly 7 to 11 cycles. TCRdb processed the 5' RACE reads anew with MiXCR; each CDR3 protein has one entry. The table lists over 950,000 distinct CDR3 sequences, roughly half of them singletons. What was sequenced was blood. The origin of the receptors is an older woman in good health.

This clonotype was observed a handful of times. This chain connects TRBV29-1 to TRBJ2-2; tentatively, D is TRBD2 (5 bases). The V and J ends lost 4 bases and 7 bases respectively, with 13 bases between them. There are 13 residues in the CDR3. The V gene's germline CDR1 is SQVTM and CDR2 ANQGSEA. For the CDR3, the DNA is TGCAGCGTTGGAGGGATGGATAGCGGGGAGCTGTTTTTT. Its protein product is CSVGGMDSGELFF.

For this clonotype: Its ends do not fully match the called genes, so a read error is possible. V usage is TRBV7-9 and J usage is TRBJ2-5; TRBD2 aligns across 12 bases. The J call may be mistaken, given a closer DNA end match to TRBJ2-7. The CDR3 length is 14 residues. Germline CDR1 and CDR2: SEHNR and FQNEAQ (reference sequence). This CDR3 is CVSTLAGGPSEQYF. CDR3 nucleotides: TGTGTCAGCACTCTAGCGGGAGGGCCGAGCGAGCAGTACTTC.

As regards this clonotype: Lacking the conserved final phenylalanine or tryptophan, this CDR3 likely reflects a read error. The rearrangement links TRBV29-1 to TRBJ2-1; 7 nucleotides match TRBD1. The CDR3 contains 14 residues. The junction had 9 bases not matched to a gene; V was cut back by 4 bases and J by 6 bases. Looked up from germline, CDR1 is SQVTM and CDR2 is ANQGSEA. Here the CDR3 reads CSVGLDRSPNEQFL. CDR3 bases: TGCAGCGTTGGTCTGGACAGGTCCCCCAATGAGCAGTTCCTC.

This clonotype was counted only a few times. The CDR3 DNA reads as TGCGCCAGCAGCTGGGGACTAGCGGGAGGGATTCTGTCCACAGATACGCAGTATTTT. As protein: CASSWGLAGGILSTDTQYF. The chain combines TRBV5-1 with TRBJ2-3, with 16 bases aligning to TRBD2. CDR1 SGHRS and CDR2 YFSETQ come from the germline V gene. V dropped 3 bases and J dropped 2; count of bases not matched to a gene: 9. CDR3 length: 19 amino acids.

This clonotype was detected many times. V is TRBV20-1 and J is TRBJ2-3, with 7 bases identical to TRBD1. The CDR3 loop spans 16 amino acids. Germline V gene sequence: CDR1 DFQATT, CDR2 SNEGSKA (reference sequence). Trimming cost V 6 bases and J 0 bases; bases outside gene matches: 12. CDR3 region: CSANNNRGTSTDTQYF. The CDR3 region has the DNA TGCAGTGCAAATAATAACAGGGGCACTAGCACAGATACGCAGTATTTT.

As to this clonotype: Sequence at one end of the junction differs from germline and may be a read error. The V and J genes are TRBV10-3 and TRBJ2-7; weak D call: TRBD2 (6 bases). Looked up from germline, CDR1 is ENHRY and CDR2 is SYGVKD. CDR3 size: 14 residues. Here the CDR3 DNA reads TGTACCATCGGGGGACCCAGGAGCTCCTACGAGCAGTACTTC. Its protein product is CTIGGPRSSYEQYF.

The genes are TRBV12-3 or TRBV12-4 and TRBJ2-7, with D possibly TRBD2 on 5 matching bases. The J call may be faulty, since TRBJ2-4 better matches the DNA end. The CDR3 length is 14 residues. The CDR3 reads CASSYTRGKNIQYF. CDR3 in DNA: TGTGCCAGCAGTTATACCCGCGGGAAAAACATTCAGTACTTC.

This chain links TRBV12-3 or TRBV12-4 with TRBJ2-3; D is perhaps TRBD2 (6 bases). V was shortened by 0 bases and J by 4 bases, with 20 bases between the two germline ends. The CDR3 length is 18 residues. DNA of the CDR3: TGTGCCAGCAGTTTAGCCAGACCGGGAAGCCCGGGGGCAGATACGCAGTATTTT. This codes for CASSLARPGSPGADTQYF.

Only a few counts were recorded for this clonotype. The J gene is TRBJ2-6, the V gene TRBV13; no reliable D call. CDR3 length: 16 residues. The germline gives CDR1 PRHDT, CDR2 FYEKMQ (reference sequence). Trimming pared 5 bases from V and 0 bases from J, leaving 11 bases between. CDR3 sequence reads: CASSEGPDSGANVLTF. The CDR3 DNA sequence: TGTGCCAGCAGCGAAGGACCGGACTCTGGGGCCAACGTCCTGACTTTC.

V usage is TRBV2 and J usage is TRBJ2-4; D ambiguous. The CDR3 length is 16 residues. V lost 8 bases to trimming and J lost 0 bases, with 17 bases between them. Looked up from germline, CDR1 is SNHLY and CDR2 is FYNNEI. In DNA, the CDR3 is TGTGCCAGCTTTGCAGTGTCGAAAGAAGCCAAAAACATTCAGTACTTC. Amino acids: CASFAVSKEAKNIQYF.

This rearrangement joins TRBV6-1 to TRBJ2-3; D is possibly TRBD1 (5 bases). Trimming removed 9 bases at V and 0 bases at J, with 19 bases between. Germline CDR1 MNHNS, CDR2 SASEGT. The CDR3 loop spans 16 amino acids. In DNA form, the CDR3 reads TGTGCCAGTAACACAGGTTGGCAGACTAGCACAGATACGCAGTATTTT. This gives the protein CASNTGWQTSTDTQYF.

The sample holds a few counts of this clonotype. The chain uses TRBV2 and TRBJ2-5; TRBD1 might be the D (6 bases). The ends were cut back, 4 bases at V and 3 bases at J, with 9 bases in the middle. The CDR3 is made up of 13 amino acids. Germline-derived CDR1 and CDR2 are SNHLY and FYNNEI. Here the CDR3 DNA reads TGTGCCAGCAGTGGGACAGTGGAAGAGACCCAGTACTTC. Translation: CASSGTVEETQYF. Drawing the rest from reference TRBV2 and TRBJ2-5, the complete variable domain is EPEVTQTPSHQVTQMGQEVILRCVPISNHLYFYWYRQILGQKVEFLVSFYNNEISEKSEIFDDQFSVERPDGSNFTLKIRSTKLEDSAMYFCASSGTVEETQYFGPGTRLLVL.

In this sample, this clonotype turned up a few times. The chain links TRBV5-1 to TRBJ1-6; the D is unclear. V dropped 4 bases and J dropped 7 bases, with 12 bases sitting between them. Germline loops: CDR1 SGHRS, CDR2 YFSETQ. The CDR3 is 14 residues long. The CDR3 nucleotides are TGCGCCAGCAGCCTAGAACAGAGAAATTCACCCCTCCACTTT. The encoded protein is CASSLEQRNSPLHF.

The CDR3 reads CASSRGFTGDAINNEKLFF. DNA for the CDR3: TGCGCCAGCAGCCGGGGTTTCACGGGGGACGCTATAAATAATGAAAAACTGTTTTTT. The V call is TRBV5-1, the J call TRBJ1-4; possible D gene TRBD1, 5 bases. The CDR3 runs to 19 residues. Trimming cost V 4 bases and J 4 bases, with 26 bases left between them. Germline V gene lookup returns CDR1 SGHRS and CDR2 YFSETQ.

This chain joins TRBV9 and TRBJ2-5, with a tentative D call TRBD1 (8 bases). The CDR3 loop spans 14 amino acids. Germline V gene data show CDR1 as SGDLS and CDR2 as YYNGEE. Trimming removed 3 bases from V and 11 bases from J, with 20 bases in between. The CDR3, as DNA: TGTGCCAGCAGCGGAAACAGGGGGGGCCGGGAGCAGTACTTC. Translating it yields CASSGNRGGREQYF.

To note about this clonotype: At one end, the junction sequence differs from germline, possibly due to a read error. The V gene is TRBV7-2, the J gene TRBJ2-3; D gene ambiguous. Germline CDR1 SGHTA, CDR2 FQGNSA. This CDR3 has 12 residues. The CDR3 coding sequence is TGTGCCGGCAGCTTACAGTTAAATACGCAGTATTTT. It specifies CAGSLQLNTQYF.

This chain uses TRBV20-1 with TRBJ2-1; 11 bases line up with TRBD2. After removal of 1 base from V and 7 bases from J, the junction contained 3 bases not matched to a gene. The CDR3 runs to 14 residues. CDR1 is DFQATT and CDR2 is SNEGSKA in the germline V gene (reference sequence). The CDR3 loop reads CSARASGRRNEQFF. In DNA form, the CDR3 reads TGCAGTGCTAGAGCTAGCGGGAGGCGGAATGAGCAGTTCTTC.

This clonotype was detected a few times. The chain has TRBV28 and TRBJ2-6; D could derive from TRBD1 or TRBD2 (5 bases each). Germline V gives CDR1 MDHEN, CDR2 SYDVKM. V was shortened by 6 bases and J by 2 bases, with 14 bases between the two germline ends. The CDR3 runs to 16 residues. Written as DNA, the CDR3 is TGTGCCAGCAGAGGACGTTTGGGGGCTGGGGCCAACGTCCTGACTTTC. As protein: CASRGRLGAGANVLTF. Looking up the rest from reference TRBV28 and TRBJ2-6 gives the full variable domain: DVKVTQSSRYLVKRTGEKVFLECVQDMDHENMFWYRQDPGLGLRLIYFSYDVKMKEKGDIPEGYSVSREKKERFSLILESASTNQTSMYLCASRGRLGAGANVLTFGAGSRLTVL.

The rearrangement joins TRBV20-1 to TRBJ2-1; tentatively, D is TRBD2 (6 bases). CDR1 and CDR2 (germline): DFQATT, SNEGSKA (reference sequence). This CDR3 is built from 17 residues. V was clipped by 1 base and J by 0 bases, with 16 bases between them. The chain's CDR3 is CSARGFGNGSSYNEQFF. DNA for the CDR3: TGCAGTGCTAGAGGTTTCGGGAACGGGAGCTCCTACAATGAGCAGTTCTTC.

The chain has TRBV7-8 and TRBJ1-1; tentatively, D is TRBD1 (6 bases). CDR3 length equals 13 residues. Germline assignment: CDR1 SGHVS and CDR2 FQNEAQ. V was cut by 5 bases and J by 4 bases, with 11 bases left in between. CDR3 DNA sequence: TGTGCCAGCAGCCAGAGGGGGTCCACTGAAGCTTTCTTT. Translated: CASSQRGSTEAFF. The variable domain in full, completed from reference TRBV7-8 and TRBJ1-1, reads GAGVSQSPRYKVAKRGQDVALRCDPISGHVSLFWYQQALGQGPEFLTYFQNEAQLDKSGLPSDRFFAERPEGSVSTLKIQRTQQEDSAVYLCASSQRGSTEAFFGQGTRLTVV.

This chain connects TRBV27 to TRBJ2-3; D remains unclear. V lost 5 bases and J 0 bases, leaving 9 bases between the germline ends. The CDR3 runs 14 residues. Germline lookup yields CDR1 MNHEY and CDR2 SMNVEV (reference sequence). The CDR3 protein is CASSDPPSTDTQYF. In DNA, the CDR3 is TGTGCCAGCAGTGATCCCCCTAGCACAGATACGCAGTATTTT.

The J gene is TRBJ2-5, the V gene TRBV9; D gene ambiguous. This CDR3 comprises 13 residues. Germline V gives CDR1 SGDLS, CDR2 YYNGEE. V was cut by 0 bases and J by 5 bases, with 8 bases left in between. In DNA, the CDR3 is TGTGCCAGCAGCGTAGACTCCGGGGAGACCCAGTACTTC. It translates to CASSVDSGETQYF.

This clonotype was recorded many times. The genes are TRBV5-1 and TRBJ2-5, with D uncertain. The CDR3 extends over 14 amino acids. The germline V and J ends were trimmed by 4 bases and 2 bases, with 12 bases remaining between them. Germline CDR1 and CDR2: SGHRS and YFSETQ. The chain's CDR3 is CASSPLQLQETQYF. CDR3 coding DNA: TGCGCCAGCAGCCCGTTACAGCTTCAAGAGACCCAGTACTTC. The full variable domain, rest sourced from reference TRBV5-1 and TRBJ2-5, is KAGVTQTPRYLIKTRGQQVTLSCSPISGHRSVSWYQQTPGQGLQFLFEYFSETQRNKGNFPGRFSGRQFSNSRSEMNVSTLELGDSALYLCASSPLQLQETQYFGPGTRLLVL.

This chain connects TRBV29-1 to TRBJ1-1; a weak D match, TRBD1 (5 bases). The germline V and J ends were trimmed by 3 bases and 12 bases, with 17 bases remaining between them. CDR1 SQVTM and CDR2 ANQGSEA come from the germline V gene. The CDR3 has 12 residues. CDR3 in DNA: TGCAGCGTTGAGGGGCTGGGTCTCACGACTTTCTTT. Translation: CSVEGLGLTTFF.

The rearrangement uses TRBV25-1 and TRBJ1-1, with D uncertain. This CDR3 is built from 13 residues. With 0 bases removed from V and 10 bases from J, the gap between germline ends came to 12 bases. Germline loops: CDR1 MGHDK, CDR2 SYGVNS. The chain's CDR3 is CASSEYNGEGAFF. CDR3 DNA sequence: TGTGCCAGCAGTGAATACAACGGGGAGGGAGCTTTCTTT.

Only a few counts were recorded for this clonotype. The chain recombines TRBV10-3 with TRBJ1-1; 7 positions match TRBD1. The CDR3 consists of 17 residues. After removal of 2 bases from V and 1 base from J, the junction contained 10 bases not matched to a gene. Germline-derived CDR1 and CDR2 are ENHRY and SYGVKD. Here the CDR3 DNA reads TGTGCCATCAGTGAGCTAATGGTCGGGACAGAGAACACTGAAGCTTTCTTT. Amino acid sequence: CAISELMVGTENTEAFF.